The rows below give T cell receptor beta chains drawn from one sample of a study of OX40 agonist ivuxolimab in advanced cancers. TCRdb's table, derived via immunoSEQ multiplex PCR, lists solely in-frame clones and lacks some. The table has approximately 23,000 clones, just under 85% seen once. The source was CD4+ or CD8+ T cells sorted from blood, collected in a trial of the OX40 agonist ivuxolimab. These receptors all stem from an adult with an advanced solid tumor such as melanoma, head and neck, liver or kidney cancer. Both conserved end residues are part of each CDR3. A D gene is named only where the DNA matches it firmly. The size field is filled for only some rows; it gives once, few, many or a size class.

clone size	V gene	J gene	D gene	CDR3 protein	CDR3 DNA
once	TRBV19	TRBJ1-2	TRBD1	CACDGQGLNGYTF	TGTGCCTGTGATGGACAGGGACTGAATGGCTACACCTTC
NA	TRBV27	TRBJ1-2	NA	CASRSLLTPSYGYTF	TGTGCCAGCAGATCCCTCCTAACCCCGTCCTATGGCTACACCTTC
NA	TRBV5-4	TRBJ1-1	NA	CASSLDRVLMNTEAFF	TGTGCCAGCAGCTTGGATAGGGTTTTAATGAACACTGAAGCTTTCTTT
NA	TRBV19	TRBJ1-3	NA	CASRGGNTIYF	TGTGCCAGTAGAGGAGGAAACACCATATATTTT
medium-sized	TRBV14	TRBJ1-2	NA	CASSSGPFADYGYTF	TGTGCCAGCAGCTCGGGCCCCTTCGCGGACTATGGCTACACCTTC
NA	TRBV7-9	TRBJ2-1	NA	CASSPPSYNEQFF	TGTGCCAGCAGCCCCCCCTCCTACAATGAGCAGTTCTTC
NA	TRBV9	TRBJ2-2	NA	CASSVVGRVRPGELFF	TGTGCCAGCAGCGTAGTGGGTCGGGTGAGGCCCGGGGAGCTGTTTTTT
once	TRBV7-3	TRBJ2-1	NA	CASSLTLTLHLSSYNEQFF	TGTGCCAGCAGCTTAACGTTAACGCTCCACTTGAGCTCCTACAATGAGCAGTTCTTC
few	TRBV7-9	TRBJ2-7	NA	CASSPDTSYEQYF	TGTGCCAGCAGCCCGGACACCTCCTACGAGCAGTACTTC
NA	TRBV6-1	TRBJ1-1	NA	CASSERPGDTEAFF	TGTGCCAGCAGTGAACGACCGGGTGACACTGAAGCTTTCTTT
NA	TRBV28	TRBJ1-2	NA	CASSRTRAGYTF	TGTGCCAGCAGTCGCACCAGGGCGGGCTACACCTTC
NA	TRBV6-1	TRBJ2-5	NA	CASRRTYEETQYF	TGTGCCAGCAGGCGGACATACGAAGAGACCCAGTACTTC
NA	TRBV30	TRBJ1-5	TRBD1	CAWSTGDSYSNQPQHF	TGTGCCTGGAGTACTGGGGACAGCTATAGCAATCAGCCCCAGCATTTT
NA	TRBV28	TRBJ1-6	NA	CASSLEGSPLHF	TGTGCCAGCAGTTTGGAGGGTTCACCCCTCCACTTT
few	TRBV30	TRBJ2-5	NA	CAWSRLASTQETQYF	TGTGCCTGGAGTCGCCTAGCGTCTACCCAAGAGACCCAGTACTTC
NA	TRBV19	TRBJ2-2	NA	CASTGSSNTGELFF	TGTGCCAGTACGGGCAGTTCGAACACCGGGGAGCTGTTTTTT
NA	TRBV25-1	TRBJ1-1	NA	CASSSKGEAFF	TGTGCCAGCAGTTCCAAGGGTGAAGCTTTCTTT
once	TRBV4-1	TRBJ1-4	NA	CASSQAPQINEKLFF	TGCGCCAGCAGCCAAGCGCCACAGATTAATGAAAAACTGTTTTTT
NA	TRBV7-6	TRBJ1-4	NA	CASSLLGGGAEKLFF	TGTGCCAGCAGCTTATTAGGTGGCGGGGCTGAAAAACTGTTTTTT
NA	TRBV6-5	TRBJ2-7	NA	CATQPPGIEQYF	TGTGCCACCCAACCCCCGGGGATTGAGCAGTACTTC
NA	TRBV5-6	TRBJ2-5	NA	CASSFATGQETQYF	TGTGCCAGCAGCTTCGCGACAGGTCAAGAGACCCAGTACTTC
NA	TRBV19	TRBJ1-1	TRBD1	CASSIGDREAFF	TGTGCCAGTAGTATCGGGGACAGGGAAGCTTTCTTT
NA	TRBV11-1	TRBJ2-1	TRBD2	CASSASGGPYNEQFF	TGTGCCAGCAGCGCGAGCGGGGGGCCCTACAATGAGCAGTTCTTC
NA	TRBV19	TRBJ1-1	NA	CASSMVSDTEAFF	TGTGCCAGTAGTATGGTCAGCGACACTGAAGCTTTCTTT
NA	TRBV5-4	TRBJ2-6	NA	CASSLDGTESGANVLTF	TGTGCCAGCAGCTTGGACGGGACGGAATCTGGGGCCAACGTCCTGACTTTC
NA	TRBV25-1	TRBJ2-1	NA	CASTRGGGNNEQFF	TGTGCCAGCACCCGAGGAGGGGGAAACAATGAGCAGTTCTTC
NA	TRBV19	TRBJ2-1	TRBD2	CASSPSGGGEQFF	TGTGCCAGTAGTCCTAGCGGGGGAGGCGAGCAGTTCTTC
few	TRBV2	TRBJ1-3	NA	CASITTTATIYF	TGTGCCAGCATTACCACGACAGCTACCATATATTTT
NA	TRBV5-5	TRBJ2-7	NA	CASSFFGFEQYF	TGTGCCAGCAGCTTCTTTGGGTTCGAGCAGTACTTC
once	TRBV25-1	TRBJ1-2	NA	CASSSFSGNYGYTF	TGTGCCAGCAGTAGTTTTTCAGGGAACTATGGCTACACCTTC
NA	TRBV13	TRBJ2-7	TRBD1	CASSPSPFRTGEDYEQYF	TGTGCCAGCAGCCCCTCCCCTTTCCGGACAGGGGAGGACTACGAGCAGTACTTC
NA	TRBV4-2	TRBJ2-1	NA	CASSLNEGAVSYNEQFF	TGTGCCAGCAGCTTAAATGAGGGAGCAGTGTCCTACAATGAGCAGTTCTTC
NA	TRBV5-1	TRBJ2-3	NA	CASSLAGGADTQYF	TGCGCCAGCAGCTTGGCGGGTGGGGCAGATACGCAGTATTTT
NA	TRBV6-5	TRBJ1-1	NA	CASSYSAGEAFF	TGTGCCAGCAGTTACTCGGCAGGTGAAGCTTTCTTT
few	TRBV13	TRBJ1-6	NA	CASSPPRTWRSPLHF	TGTGCCAGCAGTCCCCCAAGGACTTGGCGCTCACCCCTCCACTTT
NA	TRBV5-4	TRBJ2-7	TRBD2	CASSYSGGAYEQYF	TGTGCCAGCAGCTACAGCGGGGGGGCCTACGAGCAGTACTTC
few	TRBV19	TRBJ1-4	NA	CASSVQGWSEKLFF	TGTGCCAGTAGCGTACAGGGTTGGAGTGAAAAACTGTTTTTT
NA	TRBV7-4	TRBJ1-5	TRBD1	CASSLGTANTLDSNQPQHF	TGTGCCAGCAGCCTCGGGACAGCGAATACTTTAGATAGCAATCAGCCCCAGCATTTT
NA	TRBV7-9	TRBJ1-2	NA	CASSRGGGNYGYTF	TGTGCCAGCAGCCGGGGAGGCGGTAACTATGGCTACACCTTC
NA	TRBV2	TRBJ1-5	NA	CASSESGTGALGGQPQHF	TGTGCCAGCAGTGAATCTGGTACGGGGGCGCTGGGAGGTCAGCCCCAGCATTTT
NA	TRBV4-3	TRBJ2-1	NA	CASSQFSGGNNEQFF	TGCGCCAGCAGCCAATTCTCAGGGGGGAACAATGAGCAGTTCTTC
once	TRBV5-5	TRBJ1-6	NA	CASSLYGPPLHF	TGTGCCAGCAGCTTGTATGGGCCACCCCTCCACTTT
NA	TRBV4-3	TRBJ1-2	NA	CASSQSGFYTF	TGCGCCAGCAGCCAAAGCGGGTTTTACACCTTC
NA	TRBV6-1	TRBJ2-5	NA	CASSEALRGTETQYF	TGTGCCAGCAGTGAAGCGCTGAGGGGGACCGAGACCCAGTACTTC
NA	TRBV19	TRBJ2-3	NA	CASRGTDTQYF	TGTGCCAGCAGGGGCACAGATACGCAGTATTTT